This T cell receptor beta chain was found in a study of T-cell memory formation after mild COVID-19. Points from the study as a whole: The second-wave clones peaking on day 37 were not confirmed as SARS-CoV-2-specific. Within pre-infection memory, some responding clones were found, suggesting cross-reactive memory joined. Day 15 to 85 contracting clones showed balanced CD4/CD8; day 15 to 37 expanders favored CD4+.

CDR3 length: 15 residues. The germline CDR1 and CDR2 sequences are MNHNS and SASEGT. V dropped 6 bases and J dropped 8 bases, with 20 bases sitting between them. As concerns this clonotype: The antigen is not known.

Constant-segment primers were used for 5'RACE, and the resulting TCR alpha and TCR beta cDNA libraries carried sample barcodes and UMIs. TCRdb used MiXCR to reprocess the 5' RACE reads, holding one entry per CDR3 protein. The sample shows approximately 190,000 distinct CDR3 sequences, around 19% of them seen only once. The clonotype originates from an adult woman who had mild COVID-19 (a few samples of this study predate the infection). Cell type and time point are not known. This chain connects TRBV6-1 to TRBJ1-5, with a possible D match to TRBD1 (6 bases). The material sequenced was PBMCs or a T cell subset sorted from them (not recorded which). This CDR3 is CASRLDRTIMEPQHF. Written as DNA, the CDR3 is TGTGCCAGCAGGTTGGACAGAACCATCATGGAGCCCCAGCATTTT.